Shown below are 20 T cell receptor beta chains from a single sample sequenced in a study of T-cell reconstitution after alpha-beta-depleted transplantation in children. Unique molecular identifiers featured in how the TCRbeta library was prepared. TCRdb passed the PCR reads through MiXCR, listing each CDR3 protein once. The repertoire holds hundreds of thousands of distinct CDR3 sequences, with 15% to 20% as singletons. The sample was PBMCs, mostly from graft donor cells, taken 360 days after TCRalphabeta/CD19-depleted stem cell transplant. All receptors derive from a male patient aged 2-10 years who had a stem cell transplant for acute lymphoblastic leukemia, so the T cells may come from the graft donor.

In its sample, this clonotype was seen a few times. The rearrangement links TRBV4-1 to TRBJ2-3, with a tentative D call TRBD2 (6 bases). The germline V gene has CDR1 MGHRA and CDR2 YSYEKL. This CDR3 has 11 residues. Deletions cut 4 bases from V and 10 bases from J, with 9 bases between. The CDR3 sequence is CASSRPGAQYF. CDR3 nucleotide sequence: TGCGCCAGCAGCCGACCGGGGGCGCAGTATTTT.

This clonotype was picked up many times. This chain uses TRBV5-1 with TRBJ1-4; weak D call: TRBD1 (6 bases). Germline V CDR1 and CDR2: SGHRS, YFSETQ. V dropped 4 bases and J dropped 8 bases, with 12 bases sitting between them. CDR3 length: 13 residues. CDR3 protein: CASSAGQREKLFF. In DNA, the CDR3 is TGCGCCAGCAGCGCTGGACAGCGCGAAAAACTGTTTTTT.

This clonotype was recorded at least ten times. The rearrangement links TRBV7-8 to TRBJ1-6; D not certain. Germline loops: CDR1 SGHVS, CDR2 FQNEAQ. This CDR3 contains 16 residues. V gave up 0 bases and J gave up 0 bases, with 6 bases separating them. The CDR3 DNA follows: TGTGCCAGCAGCTTAGCGGGTGGCTCCTATAATTCACCCCTCCACTTT. It yields the protein CASSLAGGSYNSPLHF. Based on the CDR3 plus reference TRBV7-8 and TRBJ1-6, the full variable domain is GAGVSQSPRYKVAKRGQDVALRCDPISGHVSLFWYQQALGQGPEFLTYFQNEAQLDKSGLPSDRFFAERPEGSVSTLKIQRTQQEDSAVYLCASSLAGGSYNSPLHFGNGTRLTVT.

This clonotype was observed at least ten times. The V and J genes are TRBV9 and TRBJ1-1; D might be TRBD1 (5 bases). The CDR3 consists of 13 residues. V lost 0 bases and J 4 bases, leaving 7 bases between the germline ends. Germline CDR1 is SGDLS and CDR2 is YYNGEE. The CDR3 is CASSVAGTTEAFF. For the CDR3, the DNA is TGTGCCAGCAGCGTAGCAGGGACCACTGAAGCTTTCTTT.

J is TRBJ1-5 and V is TRBV28; TRBD1 matches at 8 bases. The CDR3 contains 15 residues. The germline CDR1 and CDR2 sequences are MDHEN and SYDVKM. V trimming: 5 bases; J trimming: 0 bases; junction bases outside the gene matches: 3. CDR3 in amino acids: CASSGQGYSNQPQHF. The DNA for the CDR3 is TGTGCCAGCAGTGGACAGGGCTATAGCAATCAGCCCCAGCATTTT.

This rearrangement joins TRBV18 to TRBJ2-3; 7 bases match TRBD2. The CDR3 sequence is 16 residues long. Germline-derived CDR1 and CDR2 are KGHSH and LQKENI. V lost 0 bases, J lost 1 base, and 4 bases stayed unmatched. CDR3 coding DNA: TGTGCCAGCTCACCACCTACTAGCGTTGGCACAGATACGCAGTATTTT. Translation gives CASSPPTSVGTDTQYF. Full variable domain (missing parts from reference TRBV18 and TRBJ2-3): NAGVMQNPRHLVRRRGQEARLRCSPMKGHSHVYWYRQLPEEGLKFMVYLQKENIIDESGMPKERFSAEFPKEGPSILRIQQVVRGDSAAYFCASSPPTSVGTDTQYFGPGTRLTVL.

CDR3 loop: CASSPTGGNTGELFF. The CDR3 DNA follows: TGCGCCAGCAGCCCCACAGGGGGGAACACCGGGGAGCTGTTTTTT. This chain uses TRBV10-1 with TRBJ2-2, with 8 bases that match TRBD1. Germline-derived CDR1 and CDR2 are WNHNN and SYGVQD (reference sequence). There are 15 residues in the CDR3. V gave up 6 bases and J gave up 1 base; unmatched junction bases: 4.

This clonotype was counted at least ten times. This sequence joins TRBV12-3 or TRBV12-4 and TRBJ2-1, with D maybe TRBD1 (6 bases). Trimming took off 2 bases at V and 12 bases at J, with 14 bases between the two ends. The CDR3 covers 13 residues. CDR3 nucleotides: TGTGCCAGCAGTTTAAGGCCCAGACAGGTGCAGTTCTTC. Translating gives CASSLRPRQVQFF.

This clonotype was seen a few times. J is TRBJ2-4 and V is TRBV6-2 or TRBV6-3; D possibly corresponds to TRBD2 (5 bases). The V gene lost 8 bases and the J gene lost 6 bases, with 14 bases spanning the gap. Germline V gene sequence: CDR1 MNHEY, CDR2 SVGEGT. The CDR3 contains 13 residues. CDR3 DNA: TGTGCCAGCTCTCGGGGAGAGGCAAACATTCAGTACTTC. It specifies CASSRGEANIQYF.

The chain employs TRBV6-1 and TRBJ2-2; either TRBD1 or TRBD2 may supply D (5 bases each). Germline V gives CDR1 MNHNS, CDR2 SASEGT. Between the trimmed V and J ends, which lost 8 bases and 0 bases, there was a span of 13 bases. The CDR3 consists of 15 residues. CDR3: CASSPGPANTGELFF. The CDR3 coding sequence is TGTGCCAGCTCCCCGGGACCGGCGAACACCGGGGAGCTGTTTTTT.

This clonotype showed up many times. The genes are TRBV5-6 and TRBJ2-1; D call uncertain. The CDR3 has 11 residues. Germline CDR1 is SGHDT and CDR2 is YYEEEE. V was shortened by 5 bases and J by 4 bases, with 4 bases between the two germline ends. In DNA form, the CDR3 reads TGTGCCAGCAGTTATTACAATGAGCAGTTCTTC. This translates into CASSYYNEQFF. Full variable domain (rest looked up from reference TRBV5-6 and TRBJ2-1): DAGVTQSPTHLIKTRGQQVTLRCSPKSGHDTVSWYQQALGQGPQFIFQYYEEEERQRGNFPDRFSGHQFPNYSSELNVNALLLGDSALYLCASSYYNEQFFGPGTRLTVL.

This clonotype occurred a few times. The chain carries TRBV5-1 and TRBJ2-1; D not resolved. Per the germline V gene, CDR1 is SGHRS and CDR2 is YFSETQ. V dropped 3 bases and J dropped 9 bases, with 19 bases sitting between them. The CDR3 consists of 15 residues. CDR3 coding DNA: TGCGCCAGCAGCTCTCTCGCGAAGATCCCCCCTGAGCAGTTCTTC. Translating gives CASSSLAKIPPEQFF.

Points on this clonotype: A single base separates this from a much larger clone, so it may be a read error. The CDR3 does not end in the conserved phenylalanine or tryptophan, so this is likely a read error. The rearrangement uses TRBV28 and TRBJ2-1, with 13 bases matching TRBD2. The CDR3 runs 15 residues. J was trimmed by 8 bases and V by 7 bases; bases with no gene match: 8. Germline values: CDR1 MDHEN, CDR2 SYDVKM. The CDR3 sequence: CASTLLAGGRDEQFL. The DNA of the CDR3 is TGTGCCAGCACCCTACTAGCGGGAGGGAGAGATGAGCAGTTCTTG.

In its sample, this clonotype was seen a few times. This rearrangement joins TRBV7-2 to TRBJ2-5, with 7 nucleotides matching TRBD1. V was pared by 1 base and J by 4 bases, with 6 bases of the junction left unmatched. There are 15 residues in the CDR3. From germline, CDR1 is SGHTA and CDR2 FQGNSA. The CDR3 here is CASSLGQGRRETQYF. CDR3 nucleotides: TGTGCCAGCAGCTTAGGACAGGGAAGGCGAGAGACCCAGTACTTC. Combining the CDR3 with reference TRBV7-2 and TRBJ2-5 gives the whole variable domain GAGVSQSPSNKVTEKGKDVELRCDPISGHTALYWYRQSLGQGLEFLIYFQGNSAPDKSGLPSDRFSAERTGGSVSTLTIQRTQQEDSAVYLCASSLGQGRRETQYFGPGTRLLVL.

This clonotype was seen only a few times. The V and J genes are TRBV20-1 and TRBJ2-1; unclear D gene. Trimming removed 1 base from V and 5 bases from J, with 12 bases in between. Germline V gene sequence: CDR1 DFQATT, CDR2 SNEGSKA (reference sequence). This CDR3 comprises 14 residues. CDR3 nucleotide sequence: TGCAGTGCTAGAGGGATTAGCCGAGACAATGAGCAGTTCTTC. It specifies CSARGISRDNEQFF.

The chain combines TRBV15 with TRBJ2-2; the D gene is possibly TRBD1 (6 bases). Germline-derived CDR1 and CDR2 are LNHNV and YYDKDF (reference sequence). V dropped 0 bases and J dropped 6 bases, with 17 bases sitting between them. The CDR3 has 17 residues. CDR3 nucleotide sequence: TGTGCCACCAGCAGAGATATGGGGGCGCTCCGAGCCGGGGAGCTGTTTTTT. Its protein is CATSRDMGALRAGELFF.

This clonotype was counted at least ten times. This rearrangement joins TRBV12-3 or TRBV12-4 to TRBJ2-7; 7 bases are a match to TRBD1. CDR3 size: 15 residues. Losses at the gene ends were 5 bases for V and 7 bases for J; bases not matched to a gene: 14. CDR3 nucleotide sequence: TGTGCCAGCAGTGCAGCCGGGACAGTTGTCTTGGAGCAGTACTTC. Its translation: CASSAAGTVVLEQYF.

This clonotype was recorded a few times. This sequence joins TRBV4-1 and TRBJ2-2; the D is unclear. The CDR3 extends over 17 amino acids. CDR1 and CDR2 from the germline V gene are MGHRA and YSYEKL. Trimming left V 0 bases short and J 0 bases short, with 11 bases between. The CDR3, as DNA: TGCGCCAGCAGCCAAGATAGGAGCGAAGCGAACACCGGGGAGCTGTTTTTT. Translated, it gives CASSQDRSEANTGELFF.

This clonotype was seen at least ten times. This chain links TRBV10-3 with TRBJ2-7; tentatively, D is TRBD1 or TRBD2 (5 bases each). In germline, CDR1 is ENHRY, CDR2 SYGVKD. V was pared by 7 bases and J by 4 bases, with 17 bases between. CDR3 length: 14 amino acids. CDR3 sequence: CAITPGTVKYEQYF. DNA for the CDR3: TGTGCCATCACCCCCGGGACCGTAAAGTACGAGCAGTACTTC.

The chain joins TRBV4-3 to TRBJ2-5; D is perhaps TRBD1 (6 bases). Germline V lookup: CDR1 LGHNA, CDR2 YSLEER. The CDR3 totals 15 residues. The ends were cut back, 3 bases at V and 4 bases at J, with 15 bases in the middle. The CDR3 DNA is TGCGCCAGCAGCCAGGACACCGGGACACCAGAGACCCAGTACTTC. Its protein product is CASSQDTGTPETQYF.